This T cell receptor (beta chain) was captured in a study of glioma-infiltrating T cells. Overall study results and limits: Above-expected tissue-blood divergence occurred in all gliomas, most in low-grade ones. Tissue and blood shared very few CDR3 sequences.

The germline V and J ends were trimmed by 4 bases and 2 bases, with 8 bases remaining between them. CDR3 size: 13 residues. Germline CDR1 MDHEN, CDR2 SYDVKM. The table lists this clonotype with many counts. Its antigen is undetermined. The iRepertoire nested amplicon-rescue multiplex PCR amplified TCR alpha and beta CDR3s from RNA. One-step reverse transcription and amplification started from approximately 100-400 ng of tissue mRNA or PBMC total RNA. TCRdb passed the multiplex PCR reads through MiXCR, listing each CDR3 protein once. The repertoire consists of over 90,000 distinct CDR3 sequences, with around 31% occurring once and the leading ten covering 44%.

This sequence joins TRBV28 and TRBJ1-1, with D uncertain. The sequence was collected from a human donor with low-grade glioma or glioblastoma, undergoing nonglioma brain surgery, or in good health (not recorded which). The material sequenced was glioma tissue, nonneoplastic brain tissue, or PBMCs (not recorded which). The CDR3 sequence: CASSSNLNTEAFF. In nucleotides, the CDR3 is TGTGCCAGCAGTTCTAATCTTAACACTGAAGCTTTCTTT.